This T cell receptor beta chain was sequenced for a study of human T cells and chemical hapten exposure. This clonotype was seen repeatedly, ten times or more. TCRdb itself ran the RACE reads through MiXCR, one entry per CDR3 protein. The table includes some 46,000 distinct CDR3 sequences, 4.3% detected once. Time point described: healthy volunteer bleed at 2 weeks. The total RNA was obtained from whole blood that was not fractionated. The length of the CDR3 is 18 residues. J was trimmed by 5 bases and V by 6 bases; bases with no gene match: 16. This sequence originates from a female donor in good health. Some clones in this sample may be carry-over from other donors' samples. The chain carries TRBV12-3 or TRBV12-4 and TRBJ2-3, with TRBD2 identical over 11 bases. The sample comprised whole blood. DNA of the CDR3: TGTGCCAGCAGATTACTAGCGGGGGCCGAGGGAGATCGAGATACGCAGTATTTT. The encoded protein is CASRLLAGAEGDRDTQYF.